The entry below gives a single TCR beta chain sequence along with its context. The TCR beta CDR3 regions underwent amplification using RNA transcripts as the source. HTBI primers were the set used in a first-round RT-PCR of the TCR CDR3. TCRdb processed the multiplex PCR reads anew with MiXCR; each CDR3 protein has one entry. The data contain hundreds of thousands of distinct CDR3 sequences, roughly 14% of them singletons. These data belong to a study of T cells in Graves' hyperthyroidism and ophthalmopathy. V was shortened by 7 bases and J by 5 bases, with 17 bases between the two germline ends. Germline V gene data show CDR1 as MNHEY and CDR2 as SMNVEV (reference sequence). The CDR3 covers 14 residues.

The material sequenced was blood. This chain uses TRBV27 with TRBJ2-5, with D possibly TRBD1 on 6 matching bases. The receptor was derived from a woman between 35 and 50 years old with Graves' ophthalmopathy. The chain's CDR3 is CASKINRVVETQYF. In DNA form, the CDR3 reads TGTGCCAGCAAAATAAACAGGGTTGTGGAGACCCAGTACTTC.